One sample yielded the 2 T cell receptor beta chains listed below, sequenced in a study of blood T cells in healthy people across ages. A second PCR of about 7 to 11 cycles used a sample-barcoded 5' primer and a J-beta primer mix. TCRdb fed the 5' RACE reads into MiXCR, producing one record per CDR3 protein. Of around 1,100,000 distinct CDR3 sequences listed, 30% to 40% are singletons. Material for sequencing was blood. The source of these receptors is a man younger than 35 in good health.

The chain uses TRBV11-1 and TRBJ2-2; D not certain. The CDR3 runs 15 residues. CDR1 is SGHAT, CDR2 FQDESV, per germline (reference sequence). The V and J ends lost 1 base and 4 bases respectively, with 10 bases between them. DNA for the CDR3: TGTGCCAGCAGCTTAGGAGGCGTTTCCACCGGGGAGCTGTTTTTT. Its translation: CASSLGGVSTGELFF.

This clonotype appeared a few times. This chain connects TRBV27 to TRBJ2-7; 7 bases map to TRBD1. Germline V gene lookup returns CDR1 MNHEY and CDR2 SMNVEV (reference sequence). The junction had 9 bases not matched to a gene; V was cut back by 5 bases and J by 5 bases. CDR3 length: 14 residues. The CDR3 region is CASSTRQGAHEQYF. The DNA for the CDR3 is TGTGCCAGCAGTACAAGACAGGGAGCCCACGAGCAGTACTTC.